These 7 T cell receptor beta chains were sequenced from one sample in a study of chronic HIV infection and antiretroviral therapy. Each CDR3 protein gets one entry after TCRdb re-called the 5' RACE reads with MiXCR. This sample carries 40,000 to 50,000 distinct CDR3 sequences, 15% to 20% of them seen once, and the ten largest clones take approximately 3%. The sample taken for sequencing was peripheral blood. These receptors were obtained from an adult who had HIV and had not received antiretroviral therapy, or was an uninfected healthy control (not recorded which).

The chain uses TRBV28 and TRBJ2-3; a possible D gene is TRBD2 (6 bases). Per the germline V gene, CDR1 is MDHEN and CDR2 is SYDVKM. CDR3 length: 13 residues. Trimming cost V 11 bases and J 0 bases, with 12 bases left between them. CDR3 protein: CAASVLSTDTQYF. The CDR3 nucleotides read TGTGCCGCTAGCGTACTTAGCACAGATACGCAGTATTTT.

The J gene is TRBJ2-7, the V gene TRBV11-2, with D unresolved. Germline V gives CDR1 SGHAT, CDR2 FQNNGV. Trimming stripped 3 bases from V and 6 bases from J, with 6 bases between. CDR3 length: 11 residues. In DNA form, the CDR3 reads TGTGCCAGCAGCTTGGGGTCCGAGCAGTACTTC. Amino acids: CASSLGSEQYF.

The rearrangement joins TRBV24-1 to TRBJ2-1; TRBD2 might be the D (5 bases). CDR1 and CDR2 (germline): KGHDR, SFDVKD. V shed 1 base and J shed 10 bases, with 19 bases lying between them. This CDR3 is 16 amino acids long. The CDR3 sequence: CATSDFDGVKTREQFF. CDR3 nucleotide sequence: TGTGCCACCAGTGATTTCGACGGGGTCAAAACGAGGGAGCAGTTCTTC.

This chain joins TRBV11-2 and TRBJ1-1, with D hard to call. The V end was cut by 3 bases, the J end by 2 bases, with 16 bases between. CDR1 is SGHAT and CDR2 is FQNNGV in the germline V gene. CDR3 size: 16 residues. The CDR3 sequence: CASSFSSGSSNTEAFF. The CDR3 DNA sequence: TGTGCCAGCAGCTTCAGCTCGGGCTCCAGCAACACTGAAGCTTTCTTT.

This clonotype was counted at least ten times. This chain links TRBV12-3 or TRBV12-4 with TRBJ1-2; TRBD1 agrees at 8 bases. Trimming removed 6 bases from V and 2 bases from J; junction bases left unmatched: 2. The CDR3 loop spans 13 amino acids. The CDR3: CASRRTGNYGYTF. CDR3 sequence (DNA): TGTGCCAGCAGGCGGACAGGGAACTATGGCTACACCTTC.

This sequence joins TRBV28 and TRBJ2-3; maybe TRBD2 (6 bases). CDR3 length equals 12 residues. Trimming took 5 bases from V and 7 from J, leaving 10 bases between them. CDR1 is MDHEN and CDR2 is SYDVKM in the germline V gene. The CDR3 DNA reads TGTGCCAGCAGTACCCTAGCGAATACGCAGTATTTT. As protein: CASSTLANTQYF.

The chain couples TRBV3-1 to TRBJ2-1; 13 nucleotides line up with TRBD2. V was pared by 0 bases and J by 9 bases, with 5 bases of the junction left unmatched. This CDR3 has 16 amino acids. From germline, CDR1 is LGHDT and CDR2 YNNKEL (reference sequence). CDR3 protein: CASSQELAGGPAEQFF. For the CDR3, the DNA is TGTGCCAGCAGCCAAGAACTAGCGGGAGGGCCTGCTGAGCAGTTCTTC.